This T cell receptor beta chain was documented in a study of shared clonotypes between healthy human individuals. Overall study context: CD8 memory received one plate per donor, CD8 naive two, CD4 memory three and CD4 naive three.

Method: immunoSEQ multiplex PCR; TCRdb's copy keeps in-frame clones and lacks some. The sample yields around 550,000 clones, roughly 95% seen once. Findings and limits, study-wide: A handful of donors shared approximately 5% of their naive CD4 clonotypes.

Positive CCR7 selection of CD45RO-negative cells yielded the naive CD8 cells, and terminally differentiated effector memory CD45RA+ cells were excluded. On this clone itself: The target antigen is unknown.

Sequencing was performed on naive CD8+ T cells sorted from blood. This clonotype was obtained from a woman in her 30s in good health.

CDR3 nucleotide sequence: TGTGCCACCAGCTGGACTAGCGGGAGTGGCAATGAGCAGTTCTTC. It yields the protein CATSWTSGSGNEQFF. The rearrangement uses TRBV15 and TRBJ2-1, with 13 bases that match TRBD2. CDR1 is LNHNV, CDR2 YYDKDF, per germline (reference sequence). The V and J ends lost 5 bases and 6 bases, in that order; junction bases with no gene match: 4. The CDR3 has 15 amino acids.